This T cell receptor beta chain was documented in a study of human T cells and chemical hapten exposure. Overall study context: Patch tests put 0.01% DPC on the upper back, read at 6 days.

TCRdb reprocessed the RACE reads with MiXCR, giving one entry per CDR3 protein. Of approximately 87,000 distinct CDR3 sequences in the sample, over 9.5% are singletons; the top ten hold 2.5% to 3.5%. As to time point: patch test 2, 6 weeks after DPC sensitization. Treatment denoted: therapeutic diphenylcyclopropenone sensitization with weekly scalp DPC. The study drew its donors from alopecia patients who were 18 to 70 years old and suitable for DPC. The starting material, unfractionated whole blood, was used for total RNA extraction. The germline gives CDR1 MGHDK, CDR2 SYGVNS. This CDR3 has 12 amino acids. V was trimmed by 7 bases and J by 5 bases, leaving 8 bases between them. There are many counts of this clonotype.

The V call is TRBV25-1, the J call TRBJ1-4; no clear D. The sequencing used whole blood, collected in connection with sensitization to the hapten diphenylcyclopropenone (DPC). This TCR was recovered from a woman aged 40 to 50 with alopecia areata. Some clones in this sample may be carry-over from other donors' samples. Written as DNA, the CDR3 is TGTGCCAGCAACAGCCTCAATGAAAAACTGTTTTTT. It specifies CASNSLNEKLFF.